Following are 22 T cell receptor beta chains from one sample sequenced in a study of blood T cell repertoires in COVID-19 (dated by TCRdb to 2018 to 2020). The protocol used for the library was the immunoSEQ multiplex PCR assay. TCRdb carries this immuneACCESS record with in-frame sequences only. Its versions omit some clonotypes, under half of them owing to an unresolved V gene in the studies checked, with the rest unexplained. Counted in this sample were tens of thousands of clones; roughly four fifths of them appeared once. The top ten clonotypes cover around 13% of the sample. The sample was peripheral blood. These TCRs come from a human donor in a cohort sampled during active COVID-19.

V usage is TRBV6-5 and J usage is TRBJ2-5; 10 bases are shared with TRBD1. Trimming took 2 bases from V and 4 from J; bases not matched to a gene: 7. Germline CDR1 MNHEY, CDR2 SVGAGI. The CDR3 consists of 16 residues. CDR3: CASSYVVTGGLETQYF. Written as DNA, the CDR3 is TGTGCCAGCAGTTACGTCGTGACAGGGGGCCTAGAGACCCAGTACTTC.

The chain uses TRBV5-1 and TRBJ1-6; 8 positions agree with TRBD1. The V gene's germline CDR1 is SGHRS and CDR2 YFSETQ. Germline trimming cut 4 bases from V and 10 bases from J; bases unmatched to any gene: 7. CDR3 size: 14 residues. CDR3 region: CASSLGQGGSPLHF. CDR3 nucleotide sequence: TGCGCCAGCAGCCTTGGACAGGGAGGCTCACCCCTCCACTTT.

This clone came up many times. The chain has TRBV5-4 and TRBJ1-2, with D perhaps TRBD1 (5 bases). The CDR3 totals 13 residues. Germline values: CDR1 SGHNT, CDR2 YYREEE (reference sequence). With 1 base removed from V and 2 bases from J, the gap between germline ends came to 6 bases. CDR3 DNA: TGTGCCAGCAGCTTGTCAGGGAACTATGGCTACACCTTC. Translation: CASSLSGNYGYTF.

The J gene is TRBJ2-3, the V gene TRBV30; 13 positions match TRBD2. Germline lookup yields CDR1 GTSNPN and CDR2 SVGIG (reference sequence). The CDR3 is 16 amino acids. Trimming cost V 6 bases and J 1 base; bases outside gene matches: 7. The CDR3 DNA reads as TGTGCCTGTTCCCTAGGGACTAGCGGGGGCACAGATACGCAGTATTTT. Translated, it gives CACSLGTSGGTDTQYF.

This chain uses TRBV3-1 (or the pseudogene TRBV3-2) with TRBJ2-1; TRBD2 aligns across 11 bases. This CDR3 has 16 residues. CDR1 and CDR2 from the germline V gene are LGHDT and YNNKEL (reference sequence). The junction had 12 bases not matched to a gene; V was cut back by 7 bases and J by 7 bases. The CDR3 is CASTRTIAGGKNEQFF. CDR3 in DNA: TGTGCCAGCACCCGGACCATAGCGGGGGGGAAGAATGAGCAGTTCTTC.

The CDR3 nucleotides read TGCGCCAGCAGCAGGGGACTAGCGGGGGGCAACACCGGGGAGCTGTTTTTT. Translating gives CASSRGLAGGNTGELFF. The chain employs TRBV5-1 and TRBJ2-2; 15 bases fit TRBD2. This CDR3 region has 17 residues. CDR1 is SGHRS and CDR2 is YFSETQ in the germline V gene. J gave up 2 bases and V 4 bases, and 3 bases lay outside the gene matches.

The chain has TRBV24-1 and TRBJ2-1; D unclear. Trimming pared 6 bases from V and 6 bases from J, leaving 11 bases between. Germline V gene data show CDR1 as KGHDR and CDR2 as SFDVKD. The CDR3 length is 13 residues. The CDR3 sequence: CATSRVPGNEQFF. CDR3 nucleotides: TGTGCCACCAGTCGGGTTCCTGGCAATGAGCAGTTCTTC.

The chain recombines TRBV2 with TRBJ2-3, with 9 bases lining up with TRBD1. With 1 base clipped from V and 8 bases from J, the junction kept 4 bases outside the gene matches. This CDR3 contains 14 residues. CDR1 and CDR2 from the germline V gene are SNHLY and FYNNEI. CDR3 loop: CASSEERTGVTQYF. In DNA, the CDR3 is TGTGCCAGCAGTGAAGAACGGACAGGGGTTACGCAGTATTTT.

J is TRBJ2-1 and V is TRBV30, with 7 nucleotides matching TRBD2. The CDR3 runs to 14 residues. The germline CDR1 and CDR2 sequences are GTSNPN and SVGIG (reference sequence). The junction had 19 bases not matched to a gene; V was cut back by 8 bases and J by 12 bases. The CDR3 DNA reads as TGTGCCCTAATACGGGGGGTGAACAATGAGGGGCAGTTCTTC. Amino acids: CALIRGVNNEGQFF.

J is TRBJ1-1 and V is TRBV29-1, with a weak D call TRBD1 (6 bases). This CDR3 is 13 amino acids long. Deletions cut 5 bases from V and 5 bases from J, with 15 bases between. Germline V gene data show CDR1 as SQVTM and CDR2 as ANQGSEA. CDR3 region: CSVTGHLGTEAFF. The CDR3 DNA sequence: TGCAGCGTTACGGGACACCTAGGGACTGAAGCTTTCTTT.

The rearrangement joins TRBV5-1 to TRBJ1-4; D is perhaps TRBD1 (5 bases). The germline gives CDR1 SGHRS, CDR2 YFSETQ. There are 15 residues in the CDR3. Trimming shortened V by 4 bases and J by 7 bases, and 17 bases separated the two germline ends. The DNA for the CDR3 is TGCGCCAGCAGCACGAGCAGGGCACAAGGTGAAAAACTGTTTTTT. It codes for CASSTSRAQGEKLFF.

This clone was seen a handful of times. The V call is TRBV6-5, the J call TRBJ1-5; D is perhaps TRBD1 (5 bases). The V and J ends lost 7 bases and 9 bases respectively, with 16 bases between them. Germline V lookup: CDR1 MNHEY, CDR2 SVGAGI. The CDR3 runs to 13 residues. The CDR3 sequence is CASTGTAGRPQHF. CDR3 nucleotides: TGTGCCAGCACCGGGACCGCGGGAAGGCCCCAGCATTTT.

The chain is built from TRBV6-5 and TRBJ2-7, with 9 bases identical to TRBD2. Germline CDR1 MNHEY, CDR2 SVGAGI. This CDR3 is 14 amino acids long. V gave up 8 bases and J gave up 2 bases; unmatched junction bases: 7. CDR3 residues: CASRSGGPTYEQYF. The CDR3 nucleotides read TGTGCCAGCCGGAGCGGGGGGCCGACCTACGAGCAGTACTTC.

The chain joins TRBV5-4 to TRBJ2-3; TRBD2 might be the D (7 bases). The CDR3 loop spans 15 amino acids. The germline V and J ends were trimmed by 1 base and 6 bases, with 15 bases remaining between them. Per germline, CDR1 SGHNT and CDR2 YYREEE (reference sequence). CDR3 loop: CASSLRAGAEDTQYF. The CDR3, as DNA: TGTGCCAGCAGCTTGAGGGCGGGGGCGGAGGATACGCAGTATTTT.

The gene calls are TRBV6-5 and TRBJ1-6; 8 bases align to TRBD1. The germline CDR1 and CDR2 sequences are MNHEY and SVGAGI. J was trimmed by 14 bases and V by 5 bases; bases with no gene match: 14. The CDR3 is made up of 15 amino acids. CDR3 nucleotides: TGTGCCAGCAGTAACTACGGGACAGGCGGTTTATCCCTCCACTTT. Translation gives CASSNYGTGGLSLHF.

V is TRBV19 and J is TRBJ1-5, with D unresolved. CDR1 LNHDA and CDR2 SQIVND come from the germline V gene (reference sequence). Deletions cut 6 bases from V and 1 base from J, with 10 bases between. The CDR3 has 14 amino acids. The chain's CDR3 is CASRWTGSNQPQHF. DNA for the CDR3: TGTGCCAGTAGGTGGACGGGAAGCAATCAGCCCCAGCATTTT.

The chain has TRBV6-5 and TRBJ1-6; TRBD1 agrees at 10 bases. The J segment lost 8 bases and the V segment lost 4 bases, leaving 5 bases of the junction unmatched. The CDR3 has 15 amino acids. CDR1 MNHEY and CDR2 SVGAGI come from the germline V gene. The CDR3, as DNA: TGTGCCAGCAGTTTGACAGGGGGCGTTGATTCACCCCTCCACTTT. This gives the protein CASSLTGGVDSPLHF.

The V call is TRBV12-5, the J call TRBJ2-1, with a tentative D call TRBD1 (6 bases). The V gene lost 5 bases and the J gene lost 7 bases, with 24 bases spanning the gap. The V gene's germline CDR1 is LGHNT and CDR2 FRNRAP. The CDR3 is made up of 17 amino acids. The CDR3, as DNA: TGTGCTAGTGGTACCACCCCCGGAACAGGGTTTGTAAATGAGCAGTTCTTC. Residues: CASGTTPGTGFVNEQFF.

The chain recombines TRBV5-6 with TRBJ1-4; 9 nucleotides agree with TRBD1. Trimming removed 3 bases from V and 2 bases from J; junction bases left unmatched: 5. Germline V gives CDR1 SGHDT, CDR2 YYEEEE. This CDR3 has 16 residues. CDR3 protein: CASSSPGTGTNEKLFF. The CDR3 nucleotides read TGTGCCAGCAGCTCTCCCGGGACAGGGACTAATGAAAAACTGTTTTTT.

The gene calls are TRBV6-6 and TRBJ1-5; D perhaps matches TRBD1 (6 bases). Trimming took off 8 bases at V and 4 bases at J, with 18 bases between the two ends. CDR1 and CDR2 (germline): MNHNY, SVGAGI (reference sequence). The CDR3 contains 15 residues. The CDR3 sequence is CASVNSRGGNQPQHF. The DNA for the CDR3 is TGTGCCAGCGTAAATAGTCGAGGGGGTAATCAGCCCCAGCATTTT.

The genes are TRBV27 and TRBJ1-2; possible D gene TRBD1, 5 bases. V lost 3 bases, J lost 6 bases, and 20 bases lay in between. The CDR3 loop spans 16 amino acids. From germline, CDR1 is MNHEY and CDR2 SMNVEV (reference sequence). The CDR3 loop is CASSFLSGRVTHGYTF. CDR3 nucleotides: TGTGCCAGCAGTTTCCTTTCCGGCAGGGTGACCCATGGCTACACCTTC.

This clone has just a few counts. The rearrangement joins TRBV6-5 to TRBJ2-7; 7 bases map to TRBD1. Germline assignment: CDR1 MNHEY and CDR2 SVGAGI. The CDR3 loop spans 15 amino acids. V was pared by 0 bases and J by 6 bases, with 8 bases of the junction left unmatched. The CDR3 DNA sequence: TGTGCCAGCAGTTACTCGGGTTCGACAGGGACCGAGCAGTACTTC. Translated, it gives CASSYSGSTGTEQYF.